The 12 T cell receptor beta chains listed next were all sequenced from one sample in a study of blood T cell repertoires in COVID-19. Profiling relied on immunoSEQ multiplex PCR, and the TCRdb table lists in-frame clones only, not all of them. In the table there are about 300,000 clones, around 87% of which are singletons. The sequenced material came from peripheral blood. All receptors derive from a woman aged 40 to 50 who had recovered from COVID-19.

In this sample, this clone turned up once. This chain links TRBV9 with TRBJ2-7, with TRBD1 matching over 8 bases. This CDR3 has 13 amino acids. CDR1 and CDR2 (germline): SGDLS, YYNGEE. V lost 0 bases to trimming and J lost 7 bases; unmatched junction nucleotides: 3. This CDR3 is CASSVGTGKEQYF. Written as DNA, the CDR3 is TGTGCCAGCAGCGTAGGGACAGGGAAGGAGCAGTACTTC. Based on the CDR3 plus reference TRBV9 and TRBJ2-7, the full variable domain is DSGVTQTPKHLITATGQRVTLRCSPRSGDLSVYWYQQSLDQGLQFLIQYYNGEERAKGNILERFSAQQFPDLHSELNLSSLELGDSALYFCASSVGTGKEQYFGPGTRLTVT.

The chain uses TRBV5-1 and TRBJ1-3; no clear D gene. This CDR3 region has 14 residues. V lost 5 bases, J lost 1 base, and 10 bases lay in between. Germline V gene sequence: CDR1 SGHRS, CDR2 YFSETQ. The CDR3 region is CASSSTGSGNTIYF. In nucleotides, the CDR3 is TGCGCCAGCAGTTCTACGGGATCTGGAAACACCATATATTTT.

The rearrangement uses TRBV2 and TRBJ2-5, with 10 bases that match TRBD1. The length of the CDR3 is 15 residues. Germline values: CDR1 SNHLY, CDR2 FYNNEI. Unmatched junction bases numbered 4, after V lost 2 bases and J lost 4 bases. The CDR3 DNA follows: TGTGCCAGCAGTGAAAGGGGACAGGGGACAGAGACCCAGTACTTC. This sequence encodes CASSERGQGTETQYF.

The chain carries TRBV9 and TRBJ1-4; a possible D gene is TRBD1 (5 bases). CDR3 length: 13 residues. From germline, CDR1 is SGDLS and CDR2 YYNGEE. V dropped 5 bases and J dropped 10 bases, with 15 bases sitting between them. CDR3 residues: CASRGGDLAKLFF. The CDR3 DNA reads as TGTGCCAGCAGGGGGGGAGATCTAGCAAAACTGTTTTTT.

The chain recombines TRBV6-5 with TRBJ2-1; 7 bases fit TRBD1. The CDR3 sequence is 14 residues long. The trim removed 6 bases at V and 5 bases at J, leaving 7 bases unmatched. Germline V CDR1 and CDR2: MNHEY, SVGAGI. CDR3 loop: CASSRQGPNNEQFF. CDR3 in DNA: TGTGCCAGCAGCAGACAGGGCCCTAACAATGAGCAGTTCTTC.

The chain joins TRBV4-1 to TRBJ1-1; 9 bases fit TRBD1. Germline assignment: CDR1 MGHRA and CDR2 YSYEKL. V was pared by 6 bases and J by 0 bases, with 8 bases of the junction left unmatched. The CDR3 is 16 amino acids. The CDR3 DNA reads TGCGCCAGCAGGACGGGACAGGGTCATTTGAACACTGAAGCTTTCTTT. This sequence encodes CASRTGQGHLNTEAFF.

CDR3 nucleotide sequence: TGTGCCAGCAGTTACTTCCAGGGGGCGACAGATACGCAGTATTTT. Its protein product is CASSYFQGATDTQYF. The chain carries TRBV6-5 and TRBJ2-3; 8 bases align to TRBD1. After removal of 1 base from V and 3 bases from J, the junction contained 3 bases not matched to a gene. The CDR3 loop spans 15 amino acids. The germline V gene encodes CDR1 MNHEY and CDR2 SVGAGI.

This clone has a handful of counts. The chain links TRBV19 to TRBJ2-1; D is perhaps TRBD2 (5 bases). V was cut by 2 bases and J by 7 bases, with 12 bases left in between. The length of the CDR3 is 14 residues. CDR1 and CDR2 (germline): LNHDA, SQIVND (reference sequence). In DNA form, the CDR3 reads TGTGCCAGTAGTATATACGGGGAATGGAATGAGCAGTTCTTC. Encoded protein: CASSIYGEWNEQFF.

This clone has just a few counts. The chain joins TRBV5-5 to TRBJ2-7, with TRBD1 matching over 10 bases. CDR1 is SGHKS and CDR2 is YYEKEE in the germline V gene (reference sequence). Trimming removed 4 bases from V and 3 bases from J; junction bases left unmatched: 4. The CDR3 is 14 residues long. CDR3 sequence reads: CASSRQGASYEQYF. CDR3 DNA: TGTGCCAGCAGCCGACAGGGGGCGAGCTACGAGCAGTACTTC.

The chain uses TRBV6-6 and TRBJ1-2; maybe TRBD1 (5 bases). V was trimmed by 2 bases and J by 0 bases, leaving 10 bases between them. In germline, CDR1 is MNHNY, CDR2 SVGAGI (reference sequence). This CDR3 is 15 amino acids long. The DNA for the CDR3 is TGTGCCAGCAGTTACGGGGCTATAGCTAACTATGGCTACACCTTC. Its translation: CASSYGAIANYGYTF.

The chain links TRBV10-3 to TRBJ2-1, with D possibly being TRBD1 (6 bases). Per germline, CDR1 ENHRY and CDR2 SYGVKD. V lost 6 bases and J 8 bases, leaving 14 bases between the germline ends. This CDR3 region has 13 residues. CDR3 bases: TGTGCCATCAGGCCTTACAGGGTTCATGAGCAGTTCTTC. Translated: CAIRPYRVHEQFF.

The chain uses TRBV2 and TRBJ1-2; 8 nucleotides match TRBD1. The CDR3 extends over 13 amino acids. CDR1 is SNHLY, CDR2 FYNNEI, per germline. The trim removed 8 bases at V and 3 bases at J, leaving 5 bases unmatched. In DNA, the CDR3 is TGTGCCAGCCACGGACAGGGTGACTATGGCTACACCTTC. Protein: CASHGQGDYGYTF. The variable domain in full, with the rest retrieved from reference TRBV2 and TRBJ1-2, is EPEVTQTPSHQVTQMGQEVILRCVPISNHLYFYWYRQILGQKVEFLVSFYNNEISEKSEIFDDQFSVERPDGSNFTLKIRSTKLEDSAMYFCASHGQGDYGYTFGSGTRLTVV.